This T cell receptor beta chain was recovered during a study of T cell clusters in autoimmune cytopenias (dated by TCRdb to about 2019). Regarding the study in general: A median TRB sequencing depth of around 53,000 reads per sample was reached, and a median of around 2,500 distinct TRB clonotypes per sample was obtained. Alongside healthy, CLL and autoimmune hepatitis controls, autoimmune cytopenia patients had their peripheral blood TRB and IGH repertoires sequenced at active disease and again during treatment follow-up. The study aimed to test whether autoimmune cytopenia patients carry a disease-specific immune repertoire signature usable as a blood-based biomarker. On the study overall, not on this receptor specifically: The GLIPH analysis suggested a lack of physiological T cell clusters in primary autoimmune cytopenia patients, since around 56 clusters were exclusive to healthy donors whereas some 18 were exclusive to patients. In the comparison of secondary cytopenia with CLL, no cluster-lack signature showed up, apparently because the dominant lymphoma-associated repertoire masked the signature. The T cell clusters were defined only in silico, and the functional role of the clusters still needed to be validated experimentally. Healthy donors had almost three times as many exclusive TRB clusters as active autoimmune hepatitis patients, a finding consistent with an autoimmunity-wide signature. Shifts in the TRB repertoire, including less even repertoires in secondary cytopenia and CLL, were mostly a reflection of lymphoma bias and not of autoimmunity.

The CDR3 holds 15 amino acids from the cysteine to the phenylalanine. No coding sequence is recorded. The germline V gene supplies CDR1 KGHSH and CDR2 LQKENI. Per sample, approximately 0.25 ug of peripheral blood genomic DNA, about 38,000 genome equivalents, was used for TRB amplification. Multiplex PCR with a touch-down protocol amplified TRB rearrangements, with the TRB-A and TRB-B primer pools combined in a single tube. Illumina adapters and sample indices were added to the amplicons through two consecutive PCR reactions using Phusion HS II polymerase. Amplicons were gel-purified with the NucleoSpin Gel and PCR Clean-up kit, then quantified by Qubit and quality-checked on an Agilent 2100 Bioanalyzer. Sequencing of the libraries was done on an Illumina MiSeq with paired-end, single-indexed, 600-cycle runs. On the study's bioinformatics: Alignment and assembly of TRB reads were performed with MiXCR version 2.1.12 and the default MiXCR reference library. Each unique CDR3 nucleotide sequence defined a clone, and only productive sequences with at least two reads were analysed. Repertoire diversity was assessed by alpha-parameterized diversity profiles (alpha 0 to 5), including Shannon (alpha 1) and Simpson (alpha 2) indices, computed with an R script. Combinatorial TRB VJ usage was computed with the tcR package and compared between cohorts by principal component analysis with ade4. GLIPH was used to cluster TCRbeta CDR3s in pairs of cohorts matched for age and read depth, and a Wilcoxon test was used to compare cluster frequencies. TCRdb reprocessed the reads and lists each CDR3 protein sequence as a single entry, with no DNA. TCRdb's processing, not the authors', yielded these V and J calls. The sample's records list roughly 2,000 distinct CDR3 sequences. Around 30% of the sample goes to the ten largest clones.

Frequency classes this clonotype as medium-sized (0.01 to 0.1%); no count is given. Its cognate antigen has yet to be identified. The chain is assembled from TRBV18 and TRBJ1-1. The receptor's source is a human donor with an autoimmune cytopenia or autoimmune hepatitis (not recorded which). Sequenced sample: peripheral blood. The CDR3 protein is CASSPVAMLDTEAFF.